Listed here are 29 T cell receptor beta chains from one sample, sequenced in a study of CD8 T cells in Susac syndrome. The RNA, about 0.45 to 1 ug, was put through reverse transcription using random hexamers. TCRdb fed the immunoSEQ multiplex PCR reads into MiXCR, producing one record per CDR3 protein. This table has roughly 120,000 distinct CDR3 sequences, 90% to 95% appearing once. Source material: CD4+ T cells from PBMCs. The receptors were gathered from a human donor with multiple sclerosis.

The chain employs TRBV29-1 and TRBJ2-5, with 8 nucleotides matching TRBD1. Germline CDR1 SQVTM, CDR2 ANQGSEA. Trimming at V came to 6 bases and at J to 2 bases, leaving 8 bases not matched to a gene. This CDR3 has 14 residues. DNA of the CDR3: TGCAGCGTGGGCCTGACAGGGGCGCAAGAGACCCAGTACTTC. It translates to CSVGLTGAQETQYF.

The V call is TRBV5-6, the J call TRBJ1-4, with 7 bases aligning to TRBD1. The length of the CDR3 is 16 residues. Per germline, CDR1 SGHDT and CDR2 YYEEEE. V trimming: 1 base; J trimming: 8 bases; junction bases outside the gene matches: 11. Here the CDR3 DNA reads TGTGCCAGCAGCTTGACAGGGGCAGGATCGGAAGAAAAACTGTTTTTT. This translates into CASSLTGAGSEEKLFF.

This clonotype was counted a few times. The V gene is TRBV5-1, the J gene TRBJ2-3; a possible D gene is TRBD2 (5 bases). Germline V gene data show CDR1 as SGHRS and CDR2 as YFSETQ. The V end was cut by 4 bases, the J end by 5 bases, with 14 bases between. The CDR3 is 14 residues long. In DNA, the CDR3 is TGCGCCAGCAGCCGGCTCCAGGCGGGAGATACGCAGTATTTT. Translation gives CASSRLQAGDTQYF.

The V and J genes are TRBV21-1 and TRBJ2-3; the DNA was not used to check the table's D call, TRBD2. TRBV21-1 is classified as a pseudogene. The CDR3 runs 17 residues. The DNA of the CDR3 is TGTGCCAGCAAGAGGGAGAAGACTCAGTTGTGCACAGATACGCAGTATTTT. This gives the protein CASKREKTQLCTDTQYF.

The V gene is TRBV9, the J gene TRBJ1-2, with D possibly being TRBD1 (6 bases). The CDR3 runs 14 residues. Deletions cut 2 bases from V and 4 bases from J, with 12 bases between. Germline assignment: CDR1 SGDLS and CDR2 YYNGEE. CDR3 amino acids: CASSVWTESYGYTF. The CDR3 DNA reads as TGTGCCAGCAGCGTTTGGACAGAGAGCTATGGCTACACCTTC.

The chain employs TRBV6-2 or TRBV6-3 and TRBJ1-2, with 7 bases matching TRBD1. Trimming removed 6 bases from V and 2 bases from J; junction bases left unmatched: 6. The CDR3 has 14 amino acids. The germline CDR1 and CDR2 sequences are MNHEY and SVGEGT. The CDR3 nucleotides read TGTGCCAGCAGAGAGCCGGGACAGAACTATGGCTACACCTTC. It yields the protein CASREPGQNYGYTF.

The chain is built from TRBV6-1 and TRBJ1-5, with D possibly being TRBD1 (6 bases). V lost 6 bases, J lost 6 bases, and 21 bases lay in between. Germline loops: CDR1 MNHNS, CDR2 SASEGT. This CDR3 is built from 16 residues. The CDR3 DNA follows: TGTGCCAGCAGGACGAGTGGACAGCCTGCTGGTCAGCCCCAGCATTTT. This sequence encodes CASRTSGQPAGQPQHF.

The rearrangement joins TRBV24-1 to TRBJ2-2; 7 bases are a match to TRBD1. The CDR3 runs to 14 residues. V gave up 6 bases and J gave up 0 bases; unmatched junction bases: 0. Germline CDR1 is KGHDR and CDR2 is SFDVKD. In nucleotides, the CDR3 is TGTGCCACCAGTCAGGGGGCGAACACCGGGGAGCTGTTTTTT. This sequence encodes CATSQGANTGELFF.

This CDR3 is CSVGGPADDYGYTF. The DNA for the CDR3 is TGCAGCGTTGGGGGCCCGGCGGACGACTATGGCTACACCTTC. V usage is TRBV29-1 and J usage is TRBJ1-2, with D tentatively TRBD1 (5 bases). From germline, CDR1 is SQVTM and CDR2 ANQGSEA. Trimming shortened V by 4 bases and J by 3 bases, and 15 bases separated the two germline ends. The CDR3 contains 14 residues. The entire variable domain, with the rest obtained from reference TRBV29-1 and TRBJ1-2, is as follows: SAVISQKPSRDICQRGTSLTIQCQVDSQVTMMFWYRQQPGQSLTLIATANQGSEATYESGFVIDKFPISRPNLTFSTLTVSNMSPEDSSIYLCSVGGPADDYGYTFGSGTRLTVV.

This clonotype was seen a handful of times. V is TRBV27 and J is TRBJ2-7; D uncertain. Between the trimmed V and J ends, which lost 2 bases and 0 bases, there was a span of 5 bases. This CDR3 contains 13 residues. Germline assignment: CDR1 MNHEY and CDR2 SMNVEV (reference sequence). This CDR3 reads CASSLGFSYEQYF. In DNA form, the CDR3 reads TGTGCCAGCAGTTTAGGTTTCTCCTACGAGCAGTACTTC.

V gene TRBV28 combines with J gene TRBJ1-3; D is ambiguous. The CDR3 has 14 amino acids. Per germline, CDR1 MDHEN and CDR2 SYDVKM. V was pared by 8 bases and J by 0 bases, with 11 bases between. The CDR3 nucleotides are TGTGCCAGCGGTATGTCGAACTCTGGAAACACCATATATTTT. The encoded protein is CASGMSNSGNTIYF.

The chain uses TRBV24-1 and TRBJ2-7; D tentatively reads TRBD1 or TRBD2 (5 bases each). The germline V gene encodes CDR1 KGHDR and CDR2 SFDVKD. CDR3 length: 14 residues. The V gene lost 8 bases and the J gene lost 1 base, with 14 bases spanning the gap. CDR3 bases: TGTGCCACCATCTTCGGGACGGGTTCCTACGAGCAGTACTTC. Translating it yields CATIFGTGSYEQYF.

The V call is TRBV29-1, the J call TRBJ1-2; weak D call: TRBD1 (6 bases). Germline CDR1 and CDR2: SQVTM and ANQGSEA. The V gene lost 7 bases and the J gene lost 0 bases, with 15 bases spanning the gap. CDR3 length equals 14 residues. In DNA, the CDR3 is TGCAGCGCTACAGGGCCTCACGCTAACTATGGCTACACCTTC. This encodes CSATGPHANYGYTF.

The gene calls are TRBV23-1 and TRBJ1-3, with no clear D. TRBV23-1 is an ORF; its function is uncertain. The germline V and J ends were trimmed by 8 bases and 0 bases, with 11 bases remaining between them. The CDR3 contains 14 residues. Here the CDR3 DNA reads TGCGCCAGCCGAAATCGGACCTCTGGAAACACCATATATTTT. The encoded protein is CASRNRTSGNTIYF.

This clonotype is a singleton in its sample. This rearrangement joins TRBV10-3 to TRBJ1-5; a possible D gene is TRBD1 (6 bases). In germline, CDR1 is ENHRY, CDR2 SYGVKD. With 3 bases removed from V and 0 bases from J, the gap between germline ends came to 12 bases. This CDR3 has 16 residues. The CDR3 loop is CAISDKGGSSNQPQHF. The CDR3 DNA is TGTGCCATCAGTGACAAGGGGGGAAGTAGCAATCAGCCCCAGCATTTT.

This clonotype has more than one count but fewer than ten. The chain links TRBV3-1 to TRBJ2-1; no firm D call. Looked up from germline, CDR1 is LGHDT and CDR2 is YNNKEL (reference sequence). The CDR3 is 12 residues long. The V end was cut by 5 bases, the J end by 3 bases, with 5 bases between. The CDR3 DNA sequence: TGTGCCAGCAGCTCGAACTACAATGAGCAGTTCTTC. Translating it yields CASSSNYNEQFF.

The chain recombines TRBV5-4 with TRBJ1-4; 9 nucleotides line up with TRBD1. Unmatched junction bases numbered 12, after V lost 4 bases and J lost 8 bases. Germline V CDR1 and CDR2: SGHNT, YYREEE (reference sequence). CDR3 length: 16 residues. CDR3: CASSPTPGQGVEKLFF. The CDR3 DNA is TGTGCCAGCAGCCCCACCCCGGGACAGGGAGTCGAAAAACTGTTTTTT. Full variable domain (remainder filled in from reference TRBV5-4 and TRBJ1-4): ETGVTQSPTHLIKTRGQQVTLRCSSQSGHNTVSWYQQALGQGPQFIFQYYREEENGRGNFPPRFSGLQFPNYSSELNVNALELDDSALYLCASSPTPGQGVEKLFFGSGTQLSVL.

V gene TRBV4-1 combines with J gene TRBJ2-1, with D tentatively TRBD1 (6 bases). CDR3 length: 14 residues. In germline, CDR1 is MGHRA, CDR2 YSYEKL. V dropped 3 bases and J dropped 7 bases, with 13 bases sitting between them. The CDR3 spells CASSHGGLGNEQFF. The CDR3 nucleotides are TGCGCCAGCAGCCATGGGGGCCTGGGTAATGAGCAGTTCTTC.

V and J are TRBV29-1 and TRBJ2-7, with D possibly being TRBD1 (5 bases). Trimming removed 5 bases at V and 1 base at J, with 9 bases between. This CDR3 region has 12 residues. Germline CDR1 is SQVTM and CDR2 is ANQGSEA. The CDR3, as DNA: TGCAGCGTTTCTGACAGTTCCTACGAGCAGTACTTC. Protein product: CSVSDSSYEQYF.

The V call is TRBV18, the J call TRBJ1-1; D perhaps matches TRBD1 (6 bases). CDR1 KGHSH and CDR2 LQKENI come from the germline V gene. Trimming cost V 5 bases and J 0 bases, with 10 bases left between them. The CDR3 covers 14 residues. The DNA for the CDR3 is TGTGCCAGCTCATATGACAGGATGAACACTGAAGCTTTCTTT. Its protein is CASSYDRMNTEAFF.

This clonotype was detected a few times. V is TRBV19 and J is TRBJ1-4; 7 bases are shared with TRBD1. V was pared by 5 bases and J by 4 bases, with 7 bases of the junction left unmatched. The CDR3 runs to 15 residues. CDR1 LNHDA and CDR2 SQIVND come from the germline V gene (reference sequence). The CDR3: CASSPPGQLNEKLFF. As DNA, the CDR3 is TGTGCCAGTAGTCCACCGGGACAGCTTAATGAAAAACTGTTTTTT.

This chain joins TRBV20-1 and TRBJ2-3, with D possibly TRBD2 on 7 matching bases. Germline V gene data show CDR1 as DFQATT and CDR2 as SNEGSKA (reference sequence). The CDR3 runs 15 residues. V lost 7 bases to trimming and J lost 2 bases, with 19 bases between them. In nucleotides, the CDR3 is TGCAGTGTGCACTCGGGGGCGGGAGTCACAGATACGCAGTATTTT. Protein product: CSVHSGAGVTDTQYF.

The V and J genes are TRBV5-4 and TRBJ2-7; 9 bases agree with TRBD1. V lost 4 bases, J lost 0 bases, and 5 bases stayed unmatched. Germline V gene sequence: CDR1 SGHNT, CDR2 YYREEE (reference sequence). This CDR3 is built from 15 residues. CDR3 region: CASSRQGGSSYEQYF. The CDR3 DNA is TGTGCCAGCAGCCGACAGGGGGGGAGCTCCTACGAGCAGTACTTC. The variable domain in full, completed from reference TRBV5-4 and TRBJ2-7, reads ETGVTQSPTHLIKTRGQQVTLRCSSQSGHNTVSWYQQALGQGPQFIFQYYREEENGRGNFPPRFSGLQFPNYSSELNVNALELDDSALYLCASSRQGGSSYEQYFGPGTRLTVT.

This chain uses TRBV18 with TRBJ2-1; 11 nucleotides match TRBD2. Germline CDR1 and CDR2: KGHSH and LQKENI. CDR3 length equals 12 residues. Losses at the gene ends were 10 bases for V and 7 bases for J; bases not matched to a gene: 3. Here the CDR3 DNA reads TGTGCCACTAGCGGGGGGCTAAATGAGCAGTTCTTC. Residues: CATSGGLNEQFF.

Only one count was recorded for this clonotype. The chain is built from TRBV27 and TRBJ2-3, with D possibly matching TRBD1 (6 bases). Germline-derived CDR1 and CDR2 are MNHEY and SMNVEV (reference sequence). The ends were cut back, 7 bases at V and 6 bases at J, with 20 bases in the middle. This CDR3 has 15 amino acids. The CDR3 DNA reads as TGTGCCAGCACTGAGGGGACACAATCCGCGGATACGCAGTATTTT. Translated, it gives CASTEGTQSADTQYF.

The chain carries TRBV5-1 and TRBJ2-7; D possibly uses TRBD1 or TRBD2 (5 bases each). Trimming pared 4 bases from V and 0 bases from J, leaving 11 bases between. Germline CDR1 is SGHRS and CDR2 is YFSETQ. The CDR3 covers 14 residues. The CDR3 region is CASSLGTYSYEQYF. The CDR3 bases are TGCGCCAGCAGCCTCGGGACCTACTCCTACGAGCAGTACTTC.

J is TRBJ1-1 and V is TRBV18; D is ambiguous. The germline V gene encodes CDR1 KGHSH and CDR2 LQKENI. Between the trimmed V and J ends, which lost 11 bases and 3 bases, there was a span of 16 bases. The CDR3 is made up of 13 amino acids. CDR3 protein: CASLGRWDTEAFF. The DNA for the CDR3 is TGTGCCTCCCTCGGGAGGTGGGACACTGAAGCTTTCTTT.

The J gene is TRBJ1-2, the V gene TRBV18; 7 bases line up with TRBD1. Germline V gene lookup returns CDR1 KGHSH and CDR2 LQKENI. With V trimmed by 2 bases and J by 6 bases, 6 bases remained unmatched. The CDR3 has 14 amino acids. The CDR3 is CASSPNQGDHGYTF. CDR3 in DNA: TGTGCCAGCTCACCAAATCAGGGGGATCATGGCTACACCTTC.

This rearrangement joins TRBV25-1 to TRBJ1-6, with D hard to call. The CDR3 sequence is 14 residues long. Germline-derived CDR1 and CDR2 are MGHDK and SYGVNS. Trimming stripped 9 bases from V and 2 bases from J, with 11 bases between. The CDR3 DNA reads as TGTGCCAGTAAAGGCGGGACCTATAATTCACCCCTCCACTTT. This codes for CASKGGTYNSPLHF. Variable domain in full (rest from reference TRBV25-1 and TRBJ1-6): EADIYQTPRYLVIGTGKKITLECSQTMGHDKMYWYQQDPGMELHLIHYSYGVNSTEKGDLSSESTVSRIRTEHFPLTLESARPSHTSQYLCASKGGTYNSPLHFGNGTRLTVT.